This record looks at one T cell receptor (beta chain) sequence and its context. The antigen remains unidentified. Looked up from germline, CDR1 is SGHTA and CDR2 is FQGNSA. The CDR3 totals 17 residues. V was shortened by 6 bases and J by 3 bases, with 24 bases between the two germline ends. Using its own MiXCR run on the 5' RACE reads, TCRdb lists one record per CDR3 protein. The table records 500,000 to 700,000 distinct CDR3 sequences, 19% of them present only once. This sample was taken from a study of T cells after yellow fever vaccination. Study summary: Researchers used SMART-Seq v4 Ultra Low Input to prepare fractions that had low cell numbers. Points from the study as a whole: By day 5 rather than day 15, the secondary response had peaked, though it was weaker. The study re-detected most primary-vaccination clones after the booster (approximately 96% CD4, 85% to 90% CD8).

V and J are TRBV7-2 and TRBJ2-7; D remains unclear. This material consisted of PBMCs, taken 15 days after the yellow fever booster vaccination. The receptor's source is a man aged 30 to 39 who received the YFV17D yellow fever vaccine. CDR3: CASSYLVDGKNIYEQYF. The CDR3 DNA is TGTGCCAGCAGTTACTTAGTGGATGGGAAGAATATCTACGAGCAGTACTTC.